Below are 27 T cell receptor beta chains sequenced from a single sample in a study of blood T cell repertoires in COVID-19. Sequencing used immunoSEQ multiplex PCR; TCRdb keeps in-frame clones, though not all of them. The table lists about 300,000 clones, around nine tenths of them singletons. The sample consisted of peripheral blood. The source is a man between 65 and 85 years old with acute or convalescent COVID-19.

This clone was detected only a few times. The chain employs TRBV7-2 and TRBJ2-1, with D maybe TRBD2 (6 bases). The germline V gene encodes CDR1 SGHTA and CDR2 FQGNSA. The CDR3 covers 14 residues. Trimming cost V 5 bases and J 8 bases, with 16 bases left between them. The CDR3 here is CASSPIWGLHEQFF. As DNA, the CDR3 is TGTGCCAGCAGCCCTATCTGGGGACTTCATGAGCAGTTCTTC.

V usage is TRBV4-3 and J usage is TRBJ2-7; TRBD2 agrees at 8 bases. This CDR3 has 19 amino acids. The trim removed 2 bases at V and 3 bases at J, leaving 18 bases unmatched. Per the germline V gene, CDR1 is LGHNA and CDR2 is YSLEER. This CDR3 reads CASSQNPNPRTSGYYEQYF. The CDR3 DNA reads TGCGCCAGCAGCCAAAATCCGAATCCCCGAACTAGCGGCTACTACGAGCAGTACTTC.

The chain combines TRBV12-3 or TRBV12-4 with TRBJ1-2; possible D gene TRBD1, 6 bases. The CDR3 covers 12 residues. V dropped 6 bases and J dropped 6 bases, with 11 bases sitting between them. CDR3 protein: CASRRGADGYTF. The CDR3 DNA sequence: TGTGCCAGCAGGCGGGGGGCAGATGGCTACACCTTC.

CDR3 loop: CASSIGDGGIQYF. CDR3 bases: TGTGCCAGTAGTATAGGGGACGGGGGCATTCAGTACTTC. The chain recombines TRBV19 with TRBJ2-4; a possible D gene is TRBD2 (6 bases). Trimming shortened V by 1 base and J by 9 bases, and 10 bases separated the two germline ends. This CDR3 has 13 amino acids. Germline V gives CDR1 LNHDA, CDR2 SQIVND (reference sequence).

The chain joins TRBV11-1 to TRBJ2-3; TRBD2 agrees at 14 bases. The CDR3 runs 16 residues. Trimming removed 5 bases from V and 3 bases from J; junction bases left unmatched: 4. CDR1 is SGHAT and CDR2 is FQDESV in the germline V gene (reference sequence). The CDR3 nucleotides are TGTGCCAGCAGCCCCCGACTAGCGGGGGGGACAGATACGCAGTATTTT. Amino acid sequence: CASSPRLAGGTDTQYF.

This chain joins TRBV7-3 and TRBJ2-3, with TRBD1 matching 10 bases. Unmatched junction bases numbered 7, after V lost 5 bases and J lost 2 bases. Germline CDR1 reads SGHTA; CDR2 reads FQGTGA. The length of the CDR3 is 16 residues. The CDR3 DNA reads TGTGCCAGCAGCCCAACGGGACAGGGGACCACAGATACGCAGTATTTT. Its translation is CASSPTGQGTTDTQYF. The whole variable domain, filled in from reference TRBV7-3 and TRBJ2-3, reads GAGVSQTPSNKVTEKGKYVELRCDPISGHTALYWYRQSLGQGPEFLIYFQGTGAADDSGLPNDRFFAVRPEGSVSTLKIQRTERGDSAVYLCASSPTGQGTTDTQYFGPGTRLTVL.

The CDR3 DNA is TGTGCCAGCAGCTGGCTGGGTAGGCTAGGCAATGAGCAGTTCTTC. This gives the protein CASSWLGRLGNEQFF. The chain combines TRBV5-5 with TRBJ2-1, with D hard to call. CDR1 and CDR2 from the germline V gene are SGHKS and YYEKEE (reference sequence). CDR3 length equals 15 residues. V was shortened by 3 bases and J by 6 bases, with 16 bases between the two germline ends.

Written as DNA, the CDR3 is TGTGCCAGTAGAATATCGAGGACAGGGATCGGCTATGGCTACACCTTC. Translation gives CASRISRTGIGYGYTF. J is TRBJ1-2 and V is TRBV19; 8 nucleotides align to TRBD1. CDR1 is LNHDA, CDR2 SQIVND, per germline (reference sequence). V lost 6 bases to trimming and J lost 4 bases; unmatched junction nucleotides: 13. The CDR3 length is 16 residues.

The rearrangement links TRBV6-2 or TRBV6-3 to TRBJ2-1; D not resolved. The V end lost 5 bases, the J end lost 4 bases, and 12 bases lay between the germline ends. Looked up from germline, CDR1 is MNHEY and CDR2 is SVGEGT. This CDR3 region has 14 residues. The CDR3 protein is CASSEPRMYNEQFF. CDR3 in DNA: TGTGCCAGCAGTGAGCCCCGTATGTACAATGAGCAGTTCTTC.

The chain employs TRBV18 and TRBJ1-5, with TRBD1 matching 7 bases. CDR3 length: 19 residues. Germline V gene lookup returns CDR1 KGHSH and CDR2 LQKENI. With V trimmed by 7 bases and J by 5 bases, 23 bases remained unmatched. The CDR3 loop reads CASLFKSGQRKPKYQPQHF. The CDR3 region has the DNA TGTGCCAGCTTATTCAAGTCGGGACAGAGAAAGCCAAAATATCAGCCCCAGCATTTT.

The chain is built from TRBV28 and TRBJ2-7; 7 nucleotides agree with TRBD1. The CDR3 contains 14 residues. Unmatched junction bases numbered 5, after V lost 3 bases and J lost 3 bases. Germline V lookup: CDR1 MDHEN, CDR2 SYDVKM. CDR3 in amino acids: CASSLTGIYYEQYF. As DNA, the CDR3 is TGTGCCAGCAGTTTGACAGGGATTTACTACGAGCAGTACTTC.

The chain couples TRBV27 to TRBJ2-2; D is possibly TRBD2 (5 bases). The germline gives CDR1 MNHEY, CDR2 SMNVEV (reference sequence). V was shortened by 3 bases and J by 0 bases, with 8 bases between the two germline ends. This CDR3 contains 15 residues. The CDR3 sequence is CASSFSSPNTGELFF. As DNA, the CDR3 is TGTGCCAGCAGTTTTTCTAGCCCGAACACCGGGGAGCTGTTTTTT.

The V gene is TRBV28, the J gene TRBJ2-7; 12 bases are a match to TRBD2. There are 15 residues in the CDR3. V gave up 4 bases and J gave up 2 bases; unmatched junction bases: 3. Germline values: CDR1 MDHEN, CDR2 SYDVKM. CDR3 sequence: CASSSSGRAPYEQYF. Written as DNA, the CDR3 is TGTGCCAGCAGTTCTAGCGGGAGGGCTCCCTACGAGCAGTACTTC.

V usage is TRBV28 and J usage is TRBJ2-3, with 8 bases lining up with TRBD1. V shed 8 bases, J shed 1 base, and the junction held 5 bases outside the gene matches. Per germline, CDR1 MDHEN and CDR2 SYDVKM. This CDR3 region has 14 residues. The CDR3 DNA reads TGTGCCAGCTGGGCGGACAGGGGCACAGATACGCAGTATTTT. It translates to CASWADRGTDTQYF.

This clone occurred a few times. The chain links TRBV18 to TRBJ2-3; D is perhaps TRBD2 (6 bases). The germline V and J ends were trimmed by 3 bases and 2 bases, with 12 bases remaining between them. Germline CDR1 reads KGHSH; CDR2 reads LQKENI. The CDR3 totals 15 residues. In DNA form, the CDR3 reads TGTGCCAGCTCACCCCTAGCGTTGGACACAGATACGCAGTATTTT. Amino acid sequence: CASSPLALDTDTQYF.

The J gene is TRBJ2-2, the V gene TRBV19; 11 positions match TRBD1. V dropped 6 bases and J dropped 5; count of bases not matched to a gene: 5. Germline values: CDR1 LNHDA, CDR2 SQIVND (reference sequence). This CDR3 contains 15 residues. The CDR3 DNA is TGTGCCAGTAGAACGGGACAGGGGGGGACCGGGGAGCTGTTTTTT. Translating gives CASRTGQGGTGELFF.

V usage is TRBV29-1 and J usage is TRBJ1-5; TRBD1 aligns across 10 bases. Germline values: CDR1 SQVTM, CDR2 ANQGSEA. V lost 7 bases, J lost 5 bases, and 5 bases stayed unmatched. The CDR3 covers 13 residues. This CDR3 reads CSALDRGDQPQHF. CDR3 bases: TGCAGCGCCTTGGACAGGGGGGATCAGCCCCAGCATTTT.

Concerning this clone: The sample carries other DNA sequences with the same CDR3. The chain joins TRBV9 to TRBJ2-1; the D gene is possibly TRBD2 (5 bases). V was trimmed by 0 bases and J by 0 bases, leaving 10 bases between them. CDR1 and CDR2 from the germline V gene are SGDLS and YYNGEE. This CDR3 is built from 16 residues. The CDR3 nucleotides read TGTGCCAGCAGCGTAGGGGTAGGGAGCTCCTACAATGAGCAGTTCTTC. It is translated as CASSVGVGSSYNEQFF.

The V and J genes are TRBV24-1 and TRBJ1-4; 7 positions agree with TRBD1. In germline, CDR1 is KGHDR, CDR2 SFDVKD. This CDR3 has 13 amino acids. Unmatched junction bases numbered 6, after V lost 8 bases and J lost 7 bases. As DNA, the CDR3 is TGTGCCACCAAGGGGGCAGGGAGTGAAAAACTGTTTTTT. This translates into CATKGAGSEKLFF.

The chain links TRBV28 to TRBJ2-2; 7 bases are a match to TRBD1. Germline values: CDR1 MDHEN, CDR2 SYDVKM. The CDR3 is 15 amino acids. V shed 6 bases, J shed 6 bases, and the junction held 10 bases outside the gene matches. For the CDR3, the DNA is TGTGCCAGCAGGACGACAGGGTATTTAGCCGGGGAGCTGTTTTTT. This gives the protein CASRTTGYLAGELFF.

CDR3 coding DNA: TGCAGTGCTAGTGCGATAGCTGGGGAGACCCAGTACTTC. Its translation is CSASAIAGETQYF. The V gene is TRBV20-1, the J gene TRBJ2-5; no firm D call. Trimming pared 3 bases from V and 5 bases from J, leaving 13 bases between. Germline values: CDR1 DFQATT, CDR2 SNEGSKA (reference sequence). This CDR3 region has 13 residues.

The chain recombines TRBV3-1 (or the pseudogene TRBV3-2) with TRBJ2-1, with 11 nucleotides matching TRBD2. CDR3 size: 14 residues. Germline trimming cut 5 bases from V and 6 bases from J; bases unmatched to any gene: 3. In germline, CDR1 is LGHDT, CDR2 YNNKEL (reference sequence). CDR3 DNA sequence: TGTGCCAGCAGCAAGACTAGCGGGACCAATGAGCAGTTCTTC. Its translation: CASSKTSGTNEQFF.

In regard to this clone: The same CDR3 also results from other DNA sequences found in this sample. V usage is TRBV30 and J usage is TRBJ2-2; TRBD1 might be the D (6 bases). Looked up from germline, CDR1 is GTSNPN and CDR2 is SVGIG (reference sequence). V was shortened by 1 base and J by 3 bases, with 6 bases between the two germline ends. The CDR3 has 13 amino acids. The CDR3 loop reads CAWSEGDTGELFF. The CDR3 nucleotides read TGTGCCTGGAGTGAGGGGGACACCGGGGAGCTGTTTTTT.

This clone came up many times. The chain combines TRBV28 with TRBJ1-5; D is unclear. CDR1 and CDR2 (germline): MDHEN, SYDVKM. The CDR3 loop spans 17 amino acids. Trimming removed 4 bases from V and 1 base from J, with 17 bases in between. CDR3 in DNA: TGTGCCAGCAGTTCAACTAAAAATAGGTTAAGCAATCAGCCCCAGCATTTT. Amino acids: CASSSTKNRLSNQPQHF.

V is TRBV24-1 and J is TRBJ2-5; TRBD1 agrees at 9 bases. The CDR3 is 14 amino acids. Germline CDR1 is KGHDR and CDR2 is SFDVKD. J was trimmed by 2 bases and V by 9 bases; bases with no gene match: 6. CDR3 loop: CATLGTGHQETQYF. The CDR3 DNA follows: TGTGCCACCCTAGGGACAGGGCATCAAGAGACCCAGTACTTC.

The chain joins TRBV19 to TRBJ1-6, with 9 nucleotides matching TRBD1. Unmatched junction bases numbered 5, after V lost 4 bases and J lost 7 bases. This CDR3 is built from 15 residues. Germline CDR1 is LNHDA and CDR2 is SQIVND (reference sequence). The CDR3 sequence: CASSTWTGVNSPLHF. The CDR3, as DNA: TGTGCCAGTAGTACCTGGACAGGGGTAAATTCACCCCTCCACTTT.

The chain links TRBV6-2 or TRBV6-3 to TRBJ1-6; no firm D call. Germline V gene sequence: CDR1 MNHEY, CDR2 SVGEGT. Trimming took 3 bases from V and 7 from J, leaving 4 bases between them. The length of the CDR3 is 12 residues. For the CDR3, the DNA is TGTGCCAGCAGTTATCCGAATTCACCCCTCCACTTT. Translated, it gives CASSYPNSPLHF.